The 5 T cell receptor beta chains below all came from one sample that was sequenced in a study of a mutant IDH1 vaccine in newly diagnosed glioma. Clones were sequenced by immunoSEQ multiplex PCR, and TCRdb holds only the in-frame ones, with some missing. Found here are about 40,000 clones, roughly 84% of them singletons; the top ten hold 2.2%. No antigen is known for these receptors. Described time point: week 11, during vaccination. Doses consisted of 300 ug of mutant IDH1 20-mer peptide each, paired with topical imiquimod. The sequenced sample was PBMCs, obtained from a glioma patient whose treatment included an IDH1 peptide vaccine. The receptors come from a man aged 40-50 years with glioma.

V and J are TRBV7-9 and TRBJ1-2; the D is unclear. The CDR3 is made up of 15 amino acids. Germline V gene lookup returns CDR1 SEHNR and CDR2 FQNEAQ (reference sequence). Trimming removed 5 bases at V and 8 bases at J, with 21 bases between. In DNA form, the CDR3 reads TGTGCCAGCAGCACGTACGGGCGGCAGCTCGGCGGCTACACCTTC. It specifies CASSTYGRQLGGYTF.

The chain links TRBV5-4 to TRBJ2-3; 8 bases map to TRBD2. V gave up 6 bases and J gave up 4 bases; unmatched junction bases: 13. The CDR3 is made up of 16 amino acids. CDR1 and CDR2 (germline): SGHNT, YYREEE (reference sequence). The CDR3 spells CASNVMMAGGSDTQYF. As DNA, the CDR3 is TGTGCCAGCAACGTCATGATGGCGGGAGGTTCAGATACGCAGTATTTT.

This clone was seen just once. The V call is TRBV5-5, the J call TRBJ2-1; tentatively, D is TRBD1 or TRBD2 (6 bases each). Trimming cost V 4 bases and J 4 bases, with 18 bases left between them. Germline values: CDR1 SGHKS, CDR2 YYEKEE (reference sequence). The CDR3 loop spans 16 amino acids. Written as DNA, the CDR3 is TGTGCCAGCAGCCCGGGGGCGGCTTCCTGGTACAATGAGCAGTTCTTC. It encodes CASSPGAASWYNEQFF.

The genes are TRBV9 and TRBJ1-2; D remains ambiguous. The CDR3 consists of 16 residues. Between the trimmed V and J ends, which lost 0 bases and 4 bases, there was a span of 16 bases. Germline V gene data show CDR1 as SGDLS and CDR2 as YYNGEE. The CDR3 region is CASSVVTGMGPYGYTF. Written as DNA, the CDR3 is TGTGCCAGCAGCGTAGTTACGGGAATGGGTCCCTATGGCTACACCTTC.

The chain uses TRBV5-4 and TRBJ2-5; D gene ambiguous. The V gene lost 4 bases and the J gene lost 4 bases, with 17 bases spanning the gap. The CDR3 has 15 amino acids. In germline, CDR1 is SGHNT, CDR2 YYREEE (reference sequence). The CDR3 sequence: CASSQPNKVGETQYF. CDR3 nucleotides: TGTGCCAGCAGCCAACCGAACAAGGTAGGAGAGACCCAGTACTTC.